This T cell receptor beta chain was recovered during a study of long-term antiretroviral therapy in people with HIV. Whole-study results and caveats: All time points showed a repertoire dominated by clones expanded before ART.

On this clone: Its antigen is unknown.

Sequencing relied on immunoSEQ assay v3.0, run at survey level. Target depth was roughly 40,000-50,000 T-cell genomes per sample. TCRdb's copy holds only in-frame clones and misses some; the assay was immunoSEQ multiplex PCR. The sample has some 16,000 clones, roughly 90% seen once. The sample was unsorted PBMCs, taken 0.7 years before starting antiretroviral therapy. The receptor's source is a middle-aged man with HIV.

The chain's CDR3 is CASSQTSGGSYEQYF. The DNA for the CDR3 is TGTGCCAGCAGCCAAACTAGCGGGGGGTCCTACGAGCAGTACTTC. The chain has TRBV5-5 and TRBJ2-7; the match to TRBD2 covers 12 bases. The CDR3 loop spans 15 amino acids. Trimming removed 4 bases from V and 1 base from J; junction bases left unmatched: 3. CDR1 and CDR2 from the germline V gene are SGHKS and YYEKEE (reference sequence).